One and the same sample provided the 2 T cell receptor beta chains below, sequenced in a study of technical replicates of blood from four donors. Sequenced by immunoSEQ multiplex PCR; TCRdb stores in-frame clones only, minus some. The data contain under 90,000 clones, about 94% of them singletons. The material sequenced was T cells isolated from PBMCs. The receptors shown here come from a human donor in good health.

The V call is TRBV9, the J call TRBJ2-3; 7 positions match TRBD2. The germline CDR1 and CDR2 sequences are SGDLS and YYNGEE. J lost 8 bases, V lost 3 bases, and 0 bases had no gene match. CDR3 size: 11 residues. The CDR3 loop reads CASSGGGTQYF. The DNA of the CDR3 is TGTGCCAGCAGCGGGGGGGGTACGCAGTATTTT.

This chain joins TRBV5-1 and TRBJ2-7; D is undetermined. The CDR3 extends over 14 amino acids. The V end lost 0 bases, the J end lost 3 bases, and 10 bases lay between the germline ends. Germline V gene sequence: CDR1 SGHRS, CDR2 YFSETQ. Written as DNA, the CDR3 is TGCGCCAGCAGCTTGGGGTCCCGAGGCTACGAGCAGTACTTC. It encodes CASSLGSRGYEQYF.